This T cell receptor beta chain was captured in a study of blood T cells in healthy people across ages. Study outcomes and limitations: It was not possible, with unsorted PBMCs, to conclusively compare naive and antigen-experienced cells.

This clonotype has more than one count but fewer than ten. The target antigen is unknown. This CDR3 comprises 15 residues. The ends lost 1 base at V and 4 bases at J; junction bases unmatched: 3. Germline loops: CDR1 MGHRA, CDR2 YSYEKL. Combining a sample-barcoded 5' primer with a J-beta primer mix, a second PCR ran for 7 to 11 cycles. TCRdb reprocessed the 5' RACE reads via MiXCR and lists one record per CDR3 protein. The sample shows more than 650,000 distinct CDR3 sequences, more than 25% of them seen only once. The same data also contributed to another study, on T cells of mothers and their children.

This clonotype was obtained from a boy aged 5-17 years in good health. Material for sequencing was blood. The chain uses TRBV4-1 and TRBJ1-5; TRBD1 agrees at 8 bases. Written as DNA, the CDR3 is TGCGCCAGCAGCCAAGGGGGACAGGATAATCAGCCCCAGCATTTT. It yields the protein CASSQGGQDNQPQHF.